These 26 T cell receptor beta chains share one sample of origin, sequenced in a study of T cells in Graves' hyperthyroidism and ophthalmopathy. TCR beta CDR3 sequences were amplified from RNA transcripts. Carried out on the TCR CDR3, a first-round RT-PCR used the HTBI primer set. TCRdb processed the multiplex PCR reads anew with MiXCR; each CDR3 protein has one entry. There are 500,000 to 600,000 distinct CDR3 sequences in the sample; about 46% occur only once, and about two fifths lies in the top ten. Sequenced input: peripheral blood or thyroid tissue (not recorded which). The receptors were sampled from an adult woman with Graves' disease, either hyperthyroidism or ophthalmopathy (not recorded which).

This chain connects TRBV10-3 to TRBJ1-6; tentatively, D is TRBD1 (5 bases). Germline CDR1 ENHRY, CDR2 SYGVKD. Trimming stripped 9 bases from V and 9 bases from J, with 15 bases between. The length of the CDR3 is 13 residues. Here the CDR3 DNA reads TGTGCCATAACTGAGAGGGGAGGTTCACCCCTCCACTTT. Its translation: CAITERGGSPLHF.

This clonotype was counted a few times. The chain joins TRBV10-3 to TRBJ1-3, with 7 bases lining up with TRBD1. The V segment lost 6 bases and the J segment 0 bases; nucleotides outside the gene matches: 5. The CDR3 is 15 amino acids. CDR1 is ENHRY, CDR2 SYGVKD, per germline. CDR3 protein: CAIRGGQDSGNTIYF. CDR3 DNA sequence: TGTGCCATCAGGGGAGGACAGGACTCTGGAAACACCATATATTTT.

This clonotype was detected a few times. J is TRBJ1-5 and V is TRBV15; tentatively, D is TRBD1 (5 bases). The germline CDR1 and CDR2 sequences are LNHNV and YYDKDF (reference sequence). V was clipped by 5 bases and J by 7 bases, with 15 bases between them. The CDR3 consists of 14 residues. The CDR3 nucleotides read TGTGCCACCAGCTCCTCAAACGGGGGGCAGCCCCAGCATTTT. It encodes CATSSSNGGQPQHF.

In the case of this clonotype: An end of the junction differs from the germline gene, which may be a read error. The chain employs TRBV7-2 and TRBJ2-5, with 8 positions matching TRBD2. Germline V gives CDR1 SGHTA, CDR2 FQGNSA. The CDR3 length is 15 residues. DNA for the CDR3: TGCGCCAGCAGCCAGGGACTAGGGTGGGCGGAGACCCAGTACTTC. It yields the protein CASSQGLGWAETQYF.

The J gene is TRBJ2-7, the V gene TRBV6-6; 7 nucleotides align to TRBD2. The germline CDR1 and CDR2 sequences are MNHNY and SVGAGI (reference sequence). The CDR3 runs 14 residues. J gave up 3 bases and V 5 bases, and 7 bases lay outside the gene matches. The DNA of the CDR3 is TGTGCCAGCAGTACTCTAGCGGTAGGCTACGAGCAGTACTTC. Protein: CASSTLAVGYEQYF.

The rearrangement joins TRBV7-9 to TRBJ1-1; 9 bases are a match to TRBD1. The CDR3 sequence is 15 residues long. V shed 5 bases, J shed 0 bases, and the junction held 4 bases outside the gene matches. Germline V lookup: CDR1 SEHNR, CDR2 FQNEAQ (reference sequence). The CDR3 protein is CASSLTGGVNTEAFF. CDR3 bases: TGTGCCAGCAGCCTGACAGGGGGAGTGAACACTGAAGCTTTCTTT.

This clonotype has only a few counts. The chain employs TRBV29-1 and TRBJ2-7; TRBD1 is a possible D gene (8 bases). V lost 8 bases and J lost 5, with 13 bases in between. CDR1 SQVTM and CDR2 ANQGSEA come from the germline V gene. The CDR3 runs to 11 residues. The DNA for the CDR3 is TGCAGCTTACAGGGGGGGAACGAGCAGTACTTC. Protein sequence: CSLQGGNEQYF.

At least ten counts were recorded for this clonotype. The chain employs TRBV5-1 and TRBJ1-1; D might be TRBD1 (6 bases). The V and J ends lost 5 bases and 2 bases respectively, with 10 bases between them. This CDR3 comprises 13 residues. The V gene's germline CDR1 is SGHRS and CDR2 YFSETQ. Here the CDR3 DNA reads TGCGCCAGCAGAGGGGGAAAAAACACTGAAGCTTTCTTT. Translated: CASRGGKNTEAFF.

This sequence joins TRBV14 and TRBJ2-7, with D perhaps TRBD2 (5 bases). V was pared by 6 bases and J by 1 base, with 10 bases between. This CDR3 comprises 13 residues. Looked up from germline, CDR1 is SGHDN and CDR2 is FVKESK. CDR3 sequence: CASSRTVSYEQYF. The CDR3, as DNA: TGTGCCAGCAGTAGGACTGTATCCTACGAGCAGTACTTC.

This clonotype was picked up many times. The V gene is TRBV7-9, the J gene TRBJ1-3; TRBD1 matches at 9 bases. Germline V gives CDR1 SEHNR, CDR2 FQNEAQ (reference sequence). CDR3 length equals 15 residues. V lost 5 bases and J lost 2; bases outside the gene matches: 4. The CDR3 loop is CASSLRQGAGNTIYF. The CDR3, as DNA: TGTGCCAGCAGCCTACGACAGGGGGCTGGAAACACCATATATTTT.

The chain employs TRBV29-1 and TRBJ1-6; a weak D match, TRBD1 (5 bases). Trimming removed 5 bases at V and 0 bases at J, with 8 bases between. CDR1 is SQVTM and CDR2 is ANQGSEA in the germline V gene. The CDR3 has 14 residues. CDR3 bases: TGCAGCGTTCGGACAAGCTCCTATAATTCACCCCTCCACTTT. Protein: CSVRTSSYNSPLHF.

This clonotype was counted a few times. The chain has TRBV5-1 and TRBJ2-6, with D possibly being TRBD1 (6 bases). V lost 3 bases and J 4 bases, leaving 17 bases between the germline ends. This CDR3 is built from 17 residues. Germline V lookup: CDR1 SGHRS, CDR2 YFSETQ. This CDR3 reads CASSWRQQGSGANVLTF. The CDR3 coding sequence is TGCGCCAGCAGCTGGAGGCAACAGGGCTCAGGGGCCAACGTCCTGACTTTC.

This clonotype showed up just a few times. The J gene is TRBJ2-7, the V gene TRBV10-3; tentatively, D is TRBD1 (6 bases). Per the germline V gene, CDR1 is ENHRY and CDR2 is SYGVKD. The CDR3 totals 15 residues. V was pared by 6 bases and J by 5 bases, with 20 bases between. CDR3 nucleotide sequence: TGTGCCATCAGAAACCACAGGGATTCCGGCAACGAGCAGTACTTC. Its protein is CAIRNHRDSGNEQYF.

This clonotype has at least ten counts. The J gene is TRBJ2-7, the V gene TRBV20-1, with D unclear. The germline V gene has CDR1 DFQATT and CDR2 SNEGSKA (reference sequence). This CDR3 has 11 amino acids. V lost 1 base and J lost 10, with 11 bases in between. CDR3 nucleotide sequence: TGCAGTGCTAGAGTTAGGGCGGAACAGTACTTC. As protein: CSARVRAEQYF.

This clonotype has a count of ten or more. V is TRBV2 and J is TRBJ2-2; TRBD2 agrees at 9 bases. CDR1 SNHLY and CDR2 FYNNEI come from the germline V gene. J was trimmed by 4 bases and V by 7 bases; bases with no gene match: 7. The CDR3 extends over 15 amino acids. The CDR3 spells CASKRISGSTGELFF. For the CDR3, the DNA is TGTGCCAGCAAGAGGATTAGCGGGAGCACCGGGGAGCTGTTTTTT.

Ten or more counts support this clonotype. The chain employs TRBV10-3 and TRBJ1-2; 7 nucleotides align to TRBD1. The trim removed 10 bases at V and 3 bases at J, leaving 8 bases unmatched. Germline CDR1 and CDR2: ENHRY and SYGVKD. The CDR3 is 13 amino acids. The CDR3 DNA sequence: TGTGCCACACAGGGACAGCTCGACTATGGCTACACCTTC. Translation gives CATQGQLDYGYTF.

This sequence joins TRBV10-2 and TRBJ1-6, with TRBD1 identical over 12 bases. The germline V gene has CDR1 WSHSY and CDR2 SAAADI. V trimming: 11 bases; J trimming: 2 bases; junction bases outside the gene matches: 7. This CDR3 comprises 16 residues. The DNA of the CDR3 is TGCGCCCCCGGGACAGGGGGCAAGACCTATAATTCACCCCTCCACTTT. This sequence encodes CAPGTGGKTYNSPLHF.

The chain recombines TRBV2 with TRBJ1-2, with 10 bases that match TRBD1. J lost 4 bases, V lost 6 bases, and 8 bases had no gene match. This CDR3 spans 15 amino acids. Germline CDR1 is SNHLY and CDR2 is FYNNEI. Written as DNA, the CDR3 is TGTGCCAGCAGGGGACAGGGGCAGCAATTCTATGGCTACACCTTC. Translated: CASRGQGQQFYGYTF.

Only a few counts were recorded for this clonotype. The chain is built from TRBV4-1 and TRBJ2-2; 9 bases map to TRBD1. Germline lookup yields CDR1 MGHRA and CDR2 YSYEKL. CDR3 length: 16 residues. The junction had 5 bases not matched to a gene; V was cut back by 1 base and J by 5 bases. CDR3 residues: CASSQVQGARTGELFF. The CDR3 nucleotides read TGCGCCAGCAGCCAAGTACAGGGGGCGCGGACCGGGGAGCTGTTTTTT.

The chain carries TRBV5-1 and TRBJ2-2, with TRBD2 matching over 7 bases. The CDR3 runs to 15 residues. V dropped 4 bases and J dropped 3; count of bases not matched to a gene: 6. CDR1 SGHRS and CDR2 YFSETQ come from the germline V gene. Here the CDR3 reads CASSPIAGDTGELFF. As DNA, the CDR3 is TGCGCCAGCAGCCCGATTGCGGGAGACACCGGGGAGCTGTTTTTT.

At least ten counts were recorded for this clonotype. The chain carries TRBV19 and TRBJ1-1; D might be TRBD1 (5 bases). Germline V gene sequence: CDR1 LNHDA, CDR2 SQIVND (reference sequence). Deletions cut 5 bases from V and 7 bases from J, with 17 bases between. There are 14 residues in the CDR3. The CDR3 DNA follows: TGTGCCAGTAGTCGGGGCGAACTAACAGTTGAAGCTTTCTTT. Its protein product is CASSRGELTVEAFF.

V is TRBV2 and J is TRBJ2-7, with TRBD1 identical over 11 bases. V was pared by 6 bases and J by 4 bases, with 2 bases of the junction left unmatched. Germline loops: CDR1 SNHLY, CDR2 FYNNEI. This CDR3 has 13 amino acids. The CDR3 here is CASRDRGPYEQYF. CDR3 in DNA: TGTGCCAGCAGGGACAGGGGGCCGTACGAGCAGTACTTC.

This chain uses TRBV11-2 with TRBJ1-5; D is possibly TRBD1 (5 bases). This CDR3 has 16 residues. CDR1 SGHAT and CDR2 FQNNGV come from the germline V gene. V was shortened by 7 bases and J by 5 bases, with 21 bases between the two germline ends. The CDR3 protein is CASIQYRFALDQPQHF. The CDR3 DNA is TGTGCCAGCATCCAATACAGGTTTGCCCTGGATCAGCCCCAGCATTTT.

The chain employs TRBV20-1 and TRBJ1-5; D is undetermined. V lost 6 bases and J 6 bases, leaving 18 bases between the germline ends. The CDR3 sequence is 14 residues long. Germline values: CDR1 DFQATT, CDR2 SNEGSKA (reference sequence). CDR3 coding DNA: TGCAGTGCAAAAGCCGGGCCAGCGGGTCAGCCCCAGCATTTT. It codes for CSAKAGPAGQPQHF.

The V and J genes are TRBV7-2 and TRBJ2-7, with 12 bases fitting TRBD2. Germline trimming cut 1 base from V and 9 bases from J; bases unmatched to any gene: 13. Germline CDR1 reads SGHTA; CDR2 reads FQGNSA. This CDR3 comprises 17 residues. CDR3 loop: CASSLGWASGRANVQYF. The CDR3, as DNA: TGTGCCAGCAGCTTAGGCTGGGCTAGCGGGAGGGCCAATGTGCAGTACTTC.

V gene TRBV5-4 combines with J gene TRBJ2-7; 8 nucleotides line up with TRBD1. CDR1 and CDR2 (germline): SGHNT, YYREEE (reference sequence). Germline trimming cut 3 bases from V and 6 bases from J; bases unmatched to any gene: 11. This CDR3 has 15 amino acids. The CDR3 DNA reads TGTGCCAGCAGCTCTGGCCCAGGACAGGGTGGCGAGCAGTACTTC. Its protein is CASSSGPGQGGEQYF.